This T cell receptor (beta chain) was captured in a study of T cells after yellow fever vaccination. Study background: Fractions with few cells were prepared using SMART-Seq v4 Ultra Low Input.

MiXCR was run by TCRdb on the 5' RACE reads, yielding one entry per CDR3 protein. The table records roughly 330,000 distinct CDR3 sequences, 3% to 4.5% of them present only once. The table lists this clonotype with many counts. Germline V gene data show CDR1 as SEHNR and CDR2 as FQNEAQ (reference sequence). Trimming pared 6 bases from V and 5 bases from J, leaving 16 bases between. The CDR3 is 14 amino acids. This chain connects TRBV7-9 to TRBJ1-1, with unresolved D. The sequenced sample was PBMCs, obtained 5 days after the yellow fever booster vaccination. This clonotype originated in a young man who received the YFV17D yellow fever vaccine. CDR3 residues: CASSSIWGGTEAFF. The DNA for the CDR3 is TGTGCCAGCAGTTCCATTTGGGGTGGGACTGAAGCTTTCTTT.